Below, 15 T cell receptor beta chains from the same sample are listed, as sequenced in a study of T-cell reconstitution after alpha-beta-depleted transplantation in children. A library of TCRbeta sequences, prepared with unique molecular identifiers, was generated. MiXCR, applied by TCRdb to the PCR reads, yields one record per CDR3 protein. The table has 450,000 to 700,000 distinct CDR3 sequences, 25% to 30% seen once. This specimen was PBMCs, taken before TCRalphabeta/CD19-depleted stem cell transplant. The source is a boy under three years old with Wiskott-Aldrich syndrome, due to receive a stem cell transplant.

This clonotype occurred a few times. The CDR3, as DNA: TGTGCCAGCAGCCAACCGGGATGGACTAGCGGTCGCACAGATACGCAGTATTTT. This codes for CASSQPGWTSGRTDTQYF. The chain uses TRBV3-1 and TRBJ2-3; 10 nucleotides match TRBD2. V dropped 2 bases and J dropped 1; count of bases not matched to a gene: 9. The CDR3 is 18 residues long. Germline V CDR1 and CDR2: LGHDT, YNNKEL (reference sequence).

The chain employs TRBV15 and TRBJ2-3; 11 bases are a match to TRBD2. This CDR3 region has 16 residues. The V gene end was trimmed by 1 base and the J gene end by 2 bases; junction bases not matched to a gene: 2. Germline assignment: CDR1 LNHNV and CDR2 YYDKDF (reference sequence). In nucleotides, the CDR3 is TGTGCCACCAGCAGAGGACTAGCGGGAAACACAGATACGCAGTATTTT. It encodes CATSRGLAGNTDTQYF. The complete variable domain, with remaining parts taken from reference TRBV15 and TRBJ2-3, reads DAMVIQNPRYQVTQFGKPVTLSCSQTLNHNVMYWYQQKSSQAPKLLFHYYDKDFNNEADTPDNFQSRRPNTSFCFLDIRSPGLGDTAMYLCATSRGLAGNTDTQYFGPGTRLTVL.

The sample holds a few counts of this clonotype. J is TRBJ1-3 and V is TRBV5-1; 8 nucleotides match TRBD1. Trimming removed 4 bases from V and 0 bases from J; junction bases left unmatched: 12. CDR1 is SGHRS, CDR2 YFSETQ, per germline. There are 18 residues in the CDR3. CDR3 nucleotide sequence: TGCGCCAGCAGCCGGACAGGGAGCGTCGGTCTCTCTGGAAACACCATATATTTT. It encodes CASSRTGSVGLSGNTIYF.

Only a few counts were recorded for this clonotype. The V call is TRBV6-1, the J call TRBJ2-3; 7 positions agree with TRBD2. The J segment lost 5 bases and the V segment lost 7 bases, leaving 6 bases of the junction unmatched. The germline V gene encodes CDR1 MNHNS and CDR2 SASEGT. The CDR3 is 13 residues long. The DNA of the CDR3 is TGTGCCAGCATATTCCGGGAGGTAGATACGCAGTATTTT. Its translation: CASIFREVDTQYF.

The chain has TRBV4-1 and TRBJ2-7; TRBD1 aligns across 9 bases. V shed 2 bases and J 3 bases; nucleotides not matched to a gene: 2. The CDR3 is 14 residues long. CDR1 is MGHRA and CDR2 is YSYEKL in the germline V gene. The CDR3 nucleotides read TGCGCCAGCAGCCAACCGGGACAGGGCTACGAGCAGTACTTC. It codes for CASSQPGQGYEQYF.

This rearrangement joins TRBV5-1 to TRBJ1-6; D unclear. V shed 3 bases and J shed 7 bases, with 11 bases lying between them. This CDR3 contains 14 residues. Germline values: CDR1 SGHRS, CDR2 YFSETQ. CDR3 in amino acids: CASSSGILNSPLHF. CDR3 sequence (DNA): TGCGCCAGCAGCTCAGGAATTTTGAATTCACCCCTCCACTTT.

The V and J genes are TRBV11-2 and TRBJ2-3, with D perhaps matching TRBD2 (6 bases). The V end lost 1 base, the J end lost 8 bases, and 10 bases lay between the germline ends. The CDR3 runs 13 residues. Looked up from germline, CDR1 is SGHAT and CDR2 is FQNNGV. The DNA of the CDR3 is TGTGCCAGCAGCTTAGTAACCGGGAGTACGCAGTATTTT. Translation gives CASSLVTGSTQYF.

The chain carries TRBV20-1 and TRBJ2-2; weak D call: TRBD1 (7 bases). CDR3 length equals 13 residues. Trimming left V 4 bases short and J 6 bases short, with 12 bases between. The germline CDR1 and CDR2 sequences are DFQATT and SNEGSKA (reference sequence). The CDR3 protein is CSAKPRGAGELFF. Here the CDR3 DNA reads TGCAGTGCTAAACCCAGGGGGGCCGGGGAGCTGTTTTTT.

This sequence joins TRBV6-5 and TRBJ2-7; 13 bases agree with TRBD2. Germline trimming cut 1 base from V and 5 bases from J; bases unmatched to any gene: 2. Per germline, CDR1 MNHEY and CDR2 SVGAGI. The CDR3 runs 15 residues. The chain's CDR3 is CASSYWTSGSHEQYF. As DNA, the CDR3 is TGTGCCAGCAGTTACTGGACTAGCGGGAGCCACGAGCAGTACTTC.

This clonotype showed up just a few times. The chain is built from TRBV5-5 and TRBJ2-7, with TRBD1 matching over 7 bases. Per germline, CDR1 SGHKS and CDR2 YYEKEE (reference sequence). The CDR3 sequence is 17 residues long. With V trimmed by 0 bases and J by 0 bases, 9 bases remained unmatched. The CDR3 region is CASSLAQLQGPSYEQYF. The CDR3 DNA reads TGTGCCAGCAGCTTGGCACAACTACAGGGGCCCTCCTACGAGCAGTACTTC.

Only one count was recorded for this clonotype. V usage is TRBV12-3 or TRBV12-4 and J usage is TRBJ2-5, with 11 bases matching TRBD2. J was trimmed by 1 base and V by 5 bases; bases with no gene match: 6. The length of the CDR3 is 16 residues. The CDR3 reads CASSPGLAGSQETQYF. The CDR3 DNA sequence: TGTGCCAGCAGTCCCGGACTAGCGGGTAGCCAAGAGACCCAGTACTTC.

This clonotype showed up just a few times. The rearrangement uses TRBV29-1 and TRBJ2-1; D is possibly TRBD2 (6 bases). The V end was cut by 7 bases, the J end by 2 bases, with 24 bases between. The CDR3 has 17 amino acids. The germline CDR1 and CDR2 sequences are SQVTM and ANQGSEA. Written as DNA, the CDR3 is TGCAGCGGCACGGGCAAGTTTTCGGGGAGGCCCTACAATGAGCAGTTCTTC. This codes for CSGTGKFSGRPYNEQFF.

J is TRBJ1-1 and V is TRBV6-1; TRBD1 matches 7 bases. Germline V gene sequence: CDR1 MNHNS, CDR2 SASEGT. The trim removed 6 bases at V and 4 bases at J, leaving 8 bases unmatched. The CDR3 runs to 14 residues. The CDR3 loop is CASRPTGIFTEAFF. The CDR3, as DNA: TGTGCCAGCAGACCGACAGGGATCTTCACTGAAGCTTTCTTT.

This clonotype was counted a few times. J is TRBJ1-1 and V is TRBV5-1; a weak D match, TRBD1 (6 bases). Trimming stripped 4 bases from V and 6 bases from J, with 16 bases between. CDR1 SGHRS and CDR2 YFSETQ come from the germline V gene. The CDR3 runs to 14 residues. This CDR3 is CASSVDSLRAEAFF. CDR3 sequence (DNA): TGCGCCAGCAGCGTGGACAGTTTAAGGGCTGAAGCTTTCTTT.

This clonotype was counted only a few times. This chain uses TRBV24-1 with TRBJ1-2; D is unclear. Germline V CDR1 and CDR2: KGHDR, SFDVKD. This CDR3 is built from 14 residues. The V and J ends lost 0 bases and 8 bases respectively, with 12 bases between them. The CDR3 coding sequence is TGTGCCACCAGTGATTTGACCGGGAACGAGGGCTACACCTTC. Translated: CATSDLTGNEGYTF.